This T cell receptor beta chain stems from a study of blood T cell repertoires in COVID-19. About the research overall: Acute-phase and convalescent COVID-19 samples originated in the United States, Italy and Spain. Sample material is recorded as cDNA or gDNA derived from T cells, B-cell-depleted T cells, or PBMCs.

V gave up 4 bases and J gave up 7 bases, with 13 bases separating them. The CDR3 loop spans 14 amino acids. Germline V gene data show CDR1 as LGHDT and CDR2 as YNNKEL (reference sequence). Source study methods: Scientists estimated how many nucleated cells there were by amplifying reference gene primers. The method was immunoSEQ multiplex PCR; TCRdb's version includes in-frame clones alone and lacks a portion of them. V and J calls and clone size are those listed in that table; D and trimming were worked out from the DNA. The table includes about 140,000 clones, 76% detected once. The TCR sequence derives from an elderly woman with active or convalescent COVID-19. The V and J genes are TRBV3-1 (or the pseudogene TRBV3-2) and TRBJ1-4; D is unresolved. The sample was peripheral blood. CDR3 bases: TGTGCCAGCAGCCCCCGACCGCGGGGTGAAAAACTGTTTTTT. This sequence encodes CASSPRPRGEKLFF.